One sample yielded the 32 T cell receptor beta chains listed below, sequenced in a study of CD8+CD57+ T cells in acquired aplastic anemia (dated by TCRdb to 2017 to 2018). The patients picked for sequencing were ones in whom flow cytometry had shown an expansion of CD8+CD57+ cells. Reads for this sample came from an Illumina HiSeq 2000. Profiling of TCR beta VDJ combinations and CDR3 sequences used genomic DNA as the template. TCRdb reprocessing: public reads trimmed at Q25 with fastp, clones called with MiXCR, in-frame beta chains kept. Each entry is one CDR3 protein sequence, shown with its most common DNA and genes. In this sample the table shows 400,000 to 600,000 distinct CDR3 sequences, under 40% of which occur a single time. The ten top clones hold 0.8% to 0.85% of the sample. Material for sequencing was sorted CD4+, CD8+, or CD8+CD57+ T cells (not recorded which) from PBMCs. The source of these receptors is a human donor with aplastic anemia.

Details on this clonotype: The germline gene is not matched at one end of the junction; a read error may be the cause. The V call is TRBV5-1, the J call TRBJ1-5; D remains ambiguous. CDR1 and CDR2 (germline): SGHRS, YFSETQ. The CDR3 has 16 amino acids. CDR3 sequence: CASRLAPSAIDQPQHF. DNA of the CDR3: TGCGCCAGCCGCTTGGCTCCCAGCGCAATAGATCAGCCCCAGCATTTT.

The chain combines TRBV25-1 with TRBJ2-2; 9 bases are shared with TRBD1. CDR1 is MGHDK and CDR2 is SYGVNS in the germline V gene. J was trimmed by 4 bases and V by 6 bases; bases with no gene match: 12. CDR3 length equals 17 residues. Here the CDR3 DNA reads TGTGCCAGCAGCTTACATCCGGGACAGGGTTCCACCGGGGAGCTGTTTTTT. Translated, it gives CASSLHPGQGSTGELFF.

The table lists this clonotype with many counts. The chain is built from TRBV10-3 and TRBJ1-5; TRBD1 matches 9 bases. V shed 2 bases and J 11 bases; nucleotides not matched to a gene: 10. This CDR3 is 15 amino acids long. Germline-derived CDR1 and CDR2 are ENHRY and SYGVKD. CDR3 region: CAISEPGPTGGTQHF. The CDR3, as DNA: TGTGCCATCAGTGAGCCCGGACCGACAGGGGGGACCCAGCATTTT.

For the CDR3, the DNA is TGTGCCTGGAAGGGGGGTCGCGGGAACAAGCAGTTCTTC. Translating it yields CAWKGGRGNKQFF. The chain recombines TRBV30 with TRBJ2-1; D is possibly TRBD1 or TRBD2 (6 bases each). The V gene lost 4 bases and the J gene lost 11 bases, with 18 bases spanning the gap. The CDR3 has 13 residues. In germline, CDR1 is GTSNPN, CDR2 SVGIG (reference sequence).

The chain couples TRBV5-1 to TRBJ1-1; no clear D. Deletions cut 1 base from V and 5 bases from J, with 9 bases between. This CDR3 is 13 amino acids long. CDR1 and CDR2 (germline): SGHRS, YFSETQ. The chain's CDR3 is CASSLRTETEAFF. Written as DNA, the CDR3 is TGCGCCAGCAGCTTGAGGACGGAAACTGAAGCTTTCTTT.

This chain links TRBV12-3 or TRBV12-4 with TRBJ2-3; D not certain. Trimming took 7 bases from V and 2 from J, leaving 7 bases between them. This CDR3 has 12 amino acids. The CDR3 loop reads CASIDVTDTQYF. The CDR3 nucleotides are TGTGCCAGCATTGACGTCACAGATACGCAGTATTTT.

The rearrangement links TRBV28 to TRBJ1-2; TRBD1 is a possible D gene (5 bases). The CDR3 has 14 amino acids. Germline V lookup: CDR1 MDHEN, CDR2 SYDVKM. V gave up 4 bases and J gave up 5 bases, with 14 bases separating them. CDR3 bases: TGTGCCAGCAGTTGGGGCGCAGACACGTATGGCTACACCTTC. Protein sequence: CASSWGADTYGYTF.

This clonotype appeared many times. The gene calls are TRBV19 and TRBJ2-1, with unresolved D. The CDR3 spans 13 residues. Germline loops: CDR1 LNHDA, CDR2 SQIVND (reference sequence). The V and J ends lost 4 bases and 0 bases respectively, with 4 bases between them. The DNA for the CDR3 is TGTGCCAGTAGTAAAGGCTCCTACAATGAGCAGTTCTTC. Protein: CASSKGSYNEQFF.

This clonotype occurred a few times. The chain couples TRBV19 to TRBJ2-1; 7 nucleotides agree with TRBD1. V lost 1 base and J lost 4; bases outside the gene matches: 1. CDR1 and CDR2 from the germline V gene are LNHDA and SQIVND (reference sequence). The CDR3 totals 14 residues. CDR3 coding DNA: TGTGCCAGTAGTATAGGGGGACAGTACAATGAGCAGTTCTTC. Translated, it gives CASSIGGQYNEQFF.

DNA of the CDR3: TGTGCCAGCAGCGATCTGGGGGGGGGCTATGGCTACACCTTC. Protein product: CASSDLGGGYGYTF. The chain carries TRBV6-1 and TRBJ1-2; perhaps TRBD1 as D (5 bases). CDR3 size: 14 residues. Trimming took 6 bases from V and 4 from J, leaving 15 bases between them. The germline CDR1 and CDR2 sequences are MNHNS and SASEGT.

This clonotype was recorded at least ten times. The V call is TRBV20-1, the J call TRBJ1-5; D is unresolved. The CDR3 sequence is 11 residues long. V dropped 0 bases and J dropped 13 bases, with 10 bases sitting between them. Germline V gene data show CDR1 as DFQATT and CDR2 as SNEGSKA (reference sequence). CDR3 DNA sequence: TGCAGTGCTAGAGATGTTGGAAATCAGCATTTT. This gives the protein CSARDVGNQHF.

The V gene is TRBV2, the J gene TRBJ1-5; 9 bases align to TRBD1. The CDR3 is 15 amino acids. The V segment lost 6 bases and the J segment 6 bases; nucleotides outside the gene matches: 9. Germline lookup yields CDR1 SNHLY and CDR2 FYNNEI. CDR3 loop: CASSGQGRRGQPQHF. The CDR3 DNA reads as TGTGCCAGCAGCGGACAGGGGCGGCGGGGTCAGCCCCAGCATTTT.

This clonotype was observed at least ten times. The chain links TRBV20-1 to TRBJ2-7; D ambiguous. V was clipped by 0 bases and J by 7 bases, with 10 bases between them. This CDR3 has 12 amino acids. Germline loops: CDR1 DFQATT, CDR2 SNEGSKA (reference sequence). CDR3 sequence (DNA): TGCAGTGCTAGAGATCTACAAGGGGAGCAGTACTTC. Its translation: CSARDLQGEQYF.

To note about this clonotype: This CDR3 fails to terminate in the conserved phenylalanine or tryptophan, so it likely reflects a read error. The CDR3 nucleotides are TGTGCCAGCAGTGACAGAGGGGACTATGGCTACACCCTC. Translation gives CASSDRGDYGYTL. The chain has TRBV12-3 or TRBV12-4 and TRBJ1-2; possible D gene TRBD1, 5 bases. V shed 5 bases and J shed 3 bases, with 10 bases lying between them. The CDR3 is 13 residues long.

The chain employs TRBV19 and TRBJ1-1; D is possibly TRBD1 (5 bases). The CDR3 is 13 amino acids. Germline lookup yields CDR1 LNHDA and CDR2 SQIVND (reference sequence). The germline V and J ends were trimmed by 9 bases and 7 bases, with 18 bases remaining between them. CDR3 bases: TGTGCCAGCTCGGGGCCGAAGGGGAATGAAGCTTTCTTT. Translation: CASSGPKGNEAFF.

There are a few counts of this clonotype. The chain employs TRBV2 and TRBJ2-1; tentative D call: TRBD1 (6 bases). CDR1 and CDR2 from the germline V gene are SNHLY and FYNNEI. The CDR3 runs to 15 residues. The ends were cut back, 4 bases at V and 0 bases at J, with 10 bases in the middle. The chain's CDR3 is CASSAGQSSYNEQFF. CDR3 bases: TGTGCCAGCAGTGCGGGACAAAGCTCCTACAATGAGCAGTTCTTC.

This clonotype turned up a few times. The V gene is TRBV6-1, the J gene TRBJ2-7; D is perhaps TRBD2 (6 bases). CDR1 and CDR2 (germline): MNHNS, SASEGT. Trimming removed 8 bases from V and 2 bases from J, with 16 bases in between. CDR3 length equals 14 residues. The CDR3 nucleotides read TGTGCCAGCTGGACGACTAGTTCCCCCTACGAGCAGTACTTC. Translation: CASWTTSSPYEQYF.

This clonotype was counted ten times or more. The chain couples TRBV7-6 to TRBJ1-5; a weak D match, TRBD1 (6 bases). The CDR3 has 15 residues. V was shortened by 5 bases and J by 6 bases, with 17 bases between the two germline ends. Germline CDR1 SGHVS, CDR2 FNYEAQ. The CDR3 DNA reads TGTGCCAGCAGCCCGGGTACAGGGTCGGGTCAGCCCCAGCATTTT. Residues: CASSPGTGSGQPQHF.

This clonotype showed up many times. The chain is built from TRBV20-1 and TRBJ2-5; 7 nucleotides line up with TRBD2. CDR1 and CDR2 from the germline V gene are DFQATT and SNEGSKA (reference sequence). The CDR3 sequence is 14 residues long. V gave up 3 bases and J gave up 5 bases; unmatched junction bases: 9. CDR3 residues: CSASLGGRLETQYF. In DNA form, the CDR3 reads TGCAGTGCTAGTCTGGGAGGGCGTCTGGAGACCCAGTACTTC.

Many counts were recorded for this clonotype. The rearrangement links TRBV10-3 to TRBJ1-1; D unresolved. V lost 2 bases, J lost 2 bases, and 12 bases lay in between. Germline V CDR1 and CDR2: ENHRY, SYGVKD. The CDR3 totals 15 residues. CDR3 bases: TGTGCCATCAGTGAGAACAAAGGGATAAACACTGAAGCTTTCTTT. Its translation: CAISENKGINTEAFF.

The V gene is TRBV7-2, the J gene TRBJ2-7; D remains unclear. CDR3 length equals 13 residues. The V gene lost 11 bases and the J gene lost 6 bases, with 20 bases spanning the gap. Germline V gives CDR1 SGHTA, CDR2 FQGNSA. The CDR3 bases are TGTGCCCGAAAAACTGAGGTCTTGCTCGAGCAGTACTTC. This sequence encodes CARKTEVLLEQYF. Full variable domain (remainder filled in from reference TRBV7-2 and TRBJ2-7): GAGVSQSPSNKVTEKGKDVELRCDPISGHTALYWYRQSLGQGLEFLIYFQGNSAPDKSGLPSDRFSAERTGGSVSTLTIQRTQQEDSAVYLCARKTEVLLEQYFGPGTRLTVT.

This chain joins TRBV25-1 and TRBJ1-2, with D possibly TRBD1 on 6 matching bases. V was shortened by 8 bases and J by 4 bases, with 20 bases between the two germline ends. The CDR3 has 15 residues. Germline CDR1 and CDR2: MGHDK and SYGVNS. The CDR3 DNA follows: TGTGCCAGCTCACCCGTTGACAGGACTATCTATGGCTACACCTTC. Protein: CASSPVDRTIYGYTF.

This clonotype was seen more than once but under ten times. The chain uses TRBV5-4 and TRBJ2-7, with 9 positions matching TRBD1. Germline CDR1 is SGHNT and CDR2 is YYREEE (reference sequence). This CDR3 comprises 14 residues. Trimming took 6 bases from V and 5 from J; bases not matched to a gene: 9. The CDR3 sequence: CASTPGQGKDEQYF. The DNA for the CDR3 is TGTGCCAGCACTCCGGGACAGGGAAAGGACGAGCAGTACTTC.

Concerning this clonotype: This may arise from a read error, as a much more abundant clone is one base away. The V and J genes are TRBV7-6 and TRBJ2-7, with 9 bases identical to TRBD1. The CDR3 runs to 16 residues. Germline V CDR1 and CDR2: SGHVS, FNYEAQ. CDR3 nucleotides: TGTGCCAGCGGCTTAGCGACGGGGGGACAGGGAAACGAGCAGTACTTC. Protein: CASGLATGGQGNEQYF.

The table lists this clonotype with a count of one. Here the CDR3 reads CASTRTSGGWTDTQYF. The CDR3 DNA sequence: TGTGCCAGCACCCGGACTAGCGGGGGTTGGACAGATACGCAGTATTTT. The J gene is TRBJ2-3, the V gene TRBV12-3 or TRBV12-4; 13 nucleotides align to TRBD2. V trimming: 7 bases; J trimming: 3 bases; junction bases outside the gene matches: 7. This CDR3 is 16 amino acids long.

This clonotype was observed at least ten times. This chain uses TRBV19 with TRBJ1-1; D gene ambiguous. CDR1 and CDR2 from the germline V gene are LNHDA and SQIVND (reference sequence). The CDR3 contains 15 residues. V dropped 2 bases and J dropped 6 bases, with 16 bases sitting between them. The chain's CDR3 is CASSIPGRKIPEAFF. In DNA, the CDR3 is TGTGCCAGTAGTATACCTGGACGCAAGATCCCTGAAGCTTTCTTT.

This clonotype turned up a few times. A much larger clone differs from this one at a single base, so this may be a read error. The CDR3 reads CASSGGGNTEAFF. DNA of the CDR3: TGTGCCAGTAGTGGAGGGGGGAACACTGAAGCTTTCTTT. This rearrangement joins TRBV19 to TRBJ1-1, with TRBD1 as a possible D gene (6 bases). The CDR3 sequence is 13 residues long. Germline loops: CDR1 LNHDA, CDR2 SQIVND (reference sequence). V was clipped by 5 bases and J by 1 base, with 8 bases between them.

This clonotype was seen many times. The V and J genes are TRBV24-1 and TRBJ2-7, with 10 bases fitting TRBD1. The CDR3 is made up of 15 amino acids. The ends lost 7 bases at V and 5 bases at J; junction bases unmatched: 10. CDR1 KGHDR and CDR2 SFDVKD come from the germline V gene. CDR3 sequence: CATRSGQGPRDEQYF. CDR3 nucleotides: TGTGCCACCAGATCGGGACAGGGGCCCCGGGACGAGCAGTACTTC.

This clonotype has more than one count but fewer than ten. This could be a read error, since a much larger clone is one nucleotide away. This chain joins TRBV2 and TRBJ2-7, with D maybe TRBD2 (5 bases). Germline assignment: CDR1 SNHLY and CDR2 FYNNEI. Trimming took off 6 bases at V and 4 bases at J, with 16 bases between the two ends. The CDR3 runs to 14 residues. CDR3 amino acids: CASRPRRDRYEQYF. In DNA form, the CDR3 reads TGTGCCAGCAGACCCCGACGGGATCGTTACGAGCAGTACTTC.

This clonotype was picked up many times. This rearrangement joins TRBV7-8 to TRBJ2-7; D is unresolved. This CDR3 spans 14 amino acids. Germline CDR1 is SGHVS and CDR2 is FQNEAQ. The V and J ends lost 6 bases and 0 bases respectively, with 12 bases between them. The CDR3 reads CASSIAASSYEQYF. CDR3 sequence (DNA): TGTGCCAGCAGTATCGCGGCGAGCTCCTACGAGCAGTACTTC.

The chain joins TRBV2 to TRBJ2-7; D may be TRBD1 (5 bases). The CDR3 loop spans 14 amino acids. Per germline, CDR1 SNHLY and CDR2 FYNNEI. V dropped 5 bases and J dropped 0 bases, with 11 bases sitting between them. CDR3 region: CASSFRQSSYEQYF. The CDR3 coding sequence is TGTGCCAGCAGTTTCCGACAGAGCTCCTACGAGCAGTACTTC. The full variable domain, completed using reference TRBV2 and TRBJ2-7, is EPEVTQTPSHQVTQMGQEVILRCVPISNHLYFYWYRQILGQKVEFLVSFYNNEISEKSEIFDDQFSVERPDGSNFTLKIRSTKLEDSAMYFCASSFRQSSYEQYFGPGTRLTVT.

This clonotype was seen many times. Here the CDR3 reads CASRAGTSGYEQYF. As DNA, the CDR3 is TGTGCCAGCAGAGCCGGGACTAGCGGGTACGAGCAGTACTTC. The chain combines TRBV2 with TRBJ2-7; 12 nucleotides agree with TRBD2. Germline loops: CDR1 SNHLY, CDR2 FYNNEI. V lost 6 bases to trimming and J lost 4 bases; unmatched junction nucleotides: 4. The CDR3 length is 14 residues.